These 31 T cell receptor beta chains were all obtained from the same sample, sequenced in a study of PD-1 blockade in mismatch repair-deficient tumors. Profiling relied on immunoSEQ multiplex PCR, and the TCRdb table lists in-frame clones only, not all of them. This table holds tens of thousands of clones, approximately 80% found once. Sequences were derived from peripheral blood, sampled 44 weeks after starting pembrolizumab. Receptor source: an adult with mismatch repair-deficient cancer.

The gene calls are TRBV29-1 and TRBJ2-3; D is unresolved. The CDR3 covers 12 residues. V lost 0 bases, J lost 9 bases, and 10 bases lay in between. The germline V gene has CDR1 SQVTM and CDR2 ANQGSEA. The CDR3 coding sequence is TGCAGCGTTGAAGACGAGTCCTGGACGCAGTATTTT. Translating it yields CSVEDESWTQYF.

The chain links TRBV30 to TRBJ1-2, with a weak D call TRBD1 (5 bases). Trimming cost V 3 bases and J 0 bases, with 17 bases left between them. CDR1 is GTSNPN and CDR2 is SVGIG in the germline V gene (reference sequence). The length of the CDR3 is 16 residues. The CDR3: CAWRQPGPLANYGYTF. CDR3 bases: TGTGCCTGGAGACAACCGGGGCCCCTCGCTAACTATGGCTACACCTTC. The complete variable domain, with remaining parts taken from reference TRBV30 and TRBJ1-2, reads SQTIHQWPATLVQPVGSPLSLECTVEGTSNPNLYWYRQAAGRGLQLLFYSVGIGQISSEVPQNLSASRPQDRQFILSSKKLLLSDSGFYLCAWRQPGPLANYGYTFGSGTRLTVV.

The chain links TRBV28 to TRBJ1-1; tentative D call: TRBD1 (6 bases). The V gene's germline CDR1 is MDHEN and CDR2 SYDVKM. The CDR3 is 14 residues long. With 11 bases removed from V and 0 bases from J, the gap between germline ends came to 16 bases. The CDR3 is CAGSDRWVNTEAFF. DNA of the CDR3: TGTGCCGGTTCGGACAGATGGGTGAACACTGAAGCTTTCTTT.

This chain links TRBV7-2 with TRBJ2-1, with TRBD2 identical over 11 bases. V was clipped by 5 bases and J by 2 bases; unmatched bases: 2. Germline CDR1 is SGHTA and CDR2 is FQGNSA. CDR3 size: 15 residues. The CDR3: CASSAGLAAYNEQFF. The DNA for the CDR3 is TGTGCCAGCAGCGCGGGACTAGCGGCCTACAATGAGCAGTTCTTC. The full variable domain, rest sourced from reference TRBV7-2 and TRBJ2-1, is GAGVSQSPSNKVTEKGKDVELRCDPISGHTALYWYRQSLGQGLEFLIYFQGNSAPDKSGLPSDRFSAERTGGSVSTLTIQRTQQEDSAVYLCASSAGLAAYNEQFFGPGTRLTVL.

The CDR3 region has the DNA TGTGCCAGTAGTATAGATCCTGATCAGCCCCAGCATTTT. It encodes CASSIDPDQPQHF. The rearrangement links TRBV19 to TRBJ1-5; D ambiguous. The V and J ends lost 0 bases and 5 bases respectively, with 5 bases between them. The CDR3 runs 13 residues. Germline assignment: CDR1 LNHDA and CDR2 SQIVND (reference sequence).

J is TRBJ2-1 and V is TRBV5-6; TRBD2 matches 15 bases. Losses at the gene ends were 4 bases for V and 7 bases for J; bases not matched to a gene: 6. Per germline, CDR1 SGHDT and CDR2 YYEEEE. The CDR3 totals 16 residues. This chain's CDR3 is CASSPPGTSGRNEQFF. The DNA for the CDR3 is TGTGCCAGCAGCCCGCCCGGGACTAGCGGGAGGAATGAGCAGTTCTTC.

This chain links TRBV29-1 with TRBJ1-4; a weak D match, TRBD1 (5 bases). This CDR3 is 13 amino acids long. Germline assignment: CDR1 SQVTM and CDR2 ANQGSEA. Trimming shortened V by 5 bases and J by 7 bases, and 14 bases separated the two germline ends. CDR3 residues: CSVMGGLGEKLFF. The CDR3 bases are TGCAGCGTTATGGGGGGACTTGGTGAAAAACTGTTTTTT.

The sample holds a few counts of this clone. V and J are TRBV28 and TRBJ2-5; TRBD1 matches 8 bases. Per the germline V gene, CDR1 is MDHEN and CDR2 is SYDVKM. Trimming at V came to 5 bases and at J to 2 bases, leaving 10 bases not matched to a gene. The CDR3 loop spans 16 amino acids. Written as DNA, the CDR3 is TGTGCCAGCAGTCCTCGGCAGGGGGCGCGACAAGAGACCCAGTACTTC. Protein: CASSPRQGARQETQYF. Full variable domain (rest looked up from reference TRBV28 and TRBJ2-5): DVKVTQSSRYLVKRTGEKVFLECVQDMDHENMFWYRQDPGLGLRLIYFSYDVKMKEKGDIPEGYSVSREKKERFSLILESASTNQTSMYLCASSPRQGARQETQYFGPGTRLLVL.

CDR3: CASSFLGWGVEQYF. CDR3 DNA sequence: TGTGCCAGCAGCTTCTTGGGGTGGGGGGTCGAGCAGTACTTC. The chain is built from TRBV5-4 and TRBJ2-7, with D perhaps matching TRBD2 (6 bases). CDR3 length: 14 residues. V gave up 2 bases and J gave up 6 bases, with 15 bases separating them. CDR1 and CDR2 (germline): SGHNT, YYREEE (reference sequence).

In DNA form, the CDR3 reads TGTGCCAGCTCACCACCCGGACAGTACTATGGCTACACCTTC. It is translated as CASSPPGQYYGYTF. V gene TRBV18 combines with J gene TRBJ1-2; TRBD1 is a possible D gene (6 bases). This CDR3 contains 14 residues. V was pared by 0 bases and J by 3 bases, with 8 bases between. Germline CDR1 is KGHSH and CDR2 is LQKENI.

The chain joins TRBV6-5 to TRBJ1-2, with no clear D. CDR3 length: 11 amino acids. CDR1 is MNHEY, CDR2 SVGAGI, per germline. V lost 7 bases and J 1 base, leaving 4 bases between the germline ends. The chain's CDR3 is CASTDNYGYTF. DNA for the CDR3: TGTGCCAGCACCGATAACTATGGCTACACCTTC.

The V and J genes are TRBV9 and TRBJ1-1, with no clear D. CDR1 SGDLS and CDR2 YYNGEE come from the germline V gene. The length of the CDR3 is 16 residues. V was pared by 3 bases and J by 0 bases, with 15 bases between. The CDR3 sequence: CASSDFSVSMNTEAFF. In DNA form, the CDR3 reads TGTGCCAGCAGCGACTTCTCTGTCAGCATGAACACTGAAGCTTTCTTT.

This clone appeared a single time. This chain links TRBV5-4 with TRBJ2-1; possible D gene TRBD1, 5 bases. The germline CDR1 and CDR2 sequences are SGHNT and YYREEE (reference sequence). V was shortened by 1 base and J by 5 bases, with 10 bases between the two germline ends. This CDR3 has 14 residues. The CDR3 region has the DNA TGTGCCAGCAGCTTGAGGGGTTCCGACAATGAGCAGTTCTTC. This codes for CASSLRGSDNEQFF.

Here the CDR3 DNA reads TGTGCCAGCAGCCCGAGCGGGAGGCCCCCCTACGAGCAGTACTTC. As protein: CASSPSGRPPYEQYF. The V and J genes are TRBV6-1 and TRBJ2-7, with TRBD2 identical over 9 bases. V lost 6 bases, J lost 2 bases, and 8 bases stayed unmatched. CDR1 and CDR2 (germline): MNHNS, SASEGT. The CDR3 runs to 15 residues.

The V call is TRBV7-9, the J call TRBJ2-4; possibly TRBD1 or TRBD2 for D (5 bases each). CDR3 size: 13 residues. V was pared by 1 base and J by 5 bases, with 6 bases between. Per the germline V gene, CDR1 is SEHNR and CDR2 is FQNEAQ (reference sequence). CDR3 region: CASSLGGENIQYF. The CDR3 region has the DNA TGTGCCAGCAGCTTAGGAGGGGAAAACATTCAGTACTTC.

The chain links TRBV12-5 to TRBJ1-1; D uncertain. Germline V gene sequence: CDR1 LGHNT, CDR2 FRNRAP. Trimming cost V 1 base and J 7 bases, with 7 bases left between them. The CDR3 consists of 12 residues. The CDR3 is CASGLGGDEAFF. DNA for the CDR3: TGTGCTAGTGGTTTGGGTGGGGATGAAGCTTTCTTT.

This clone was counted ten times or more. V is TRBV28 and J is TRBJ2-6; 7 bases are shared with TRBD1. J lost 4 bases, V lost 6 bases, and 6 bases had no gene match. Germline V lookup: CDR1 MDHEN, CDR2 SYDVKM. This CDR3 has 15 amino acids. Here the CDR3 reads CASRRQGSGANVLTF. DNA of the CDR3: TGTGCCAGCAGAAGACAGGGTTCCGGGGCCAACGTCCTGACTTTC.

The chain's CDR3 is CASSQARSSYEQYF. CDR3 bases: TGCGCCAGCAGCCAAGCCAGGAGCTCCTACGAGCAGTACTTC. The J gene is TRBJ2-7, the V gene TRBV4-1, with D uncertain. The CDR3 covers 14 residues. The germline V and J ends were trimmed by 1 base and 0 bases, with 7 bases remaining between them. Germline CDR1 and CDR2: MGHRA and YSYEKL.

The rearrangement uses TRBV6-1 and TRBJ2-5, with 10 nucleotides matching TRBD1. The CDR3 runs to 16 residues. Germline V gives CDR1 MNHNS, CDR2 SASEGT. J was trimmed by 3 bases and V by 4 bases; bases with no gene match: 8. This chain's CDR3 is CASSAHPGQGKETQYF. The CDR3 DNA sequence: TGTGCCAGCAGTGCCCACCCGGGACAGGGGAAAGAGACCCAGTACTTC.

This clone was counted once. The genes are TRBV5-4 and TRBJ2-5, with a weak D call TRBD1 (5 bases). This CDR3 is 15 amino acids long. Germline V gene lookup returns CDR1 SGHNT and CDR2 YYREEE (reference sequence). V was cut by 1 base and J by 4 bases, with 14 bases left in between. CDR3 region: CASSLISRVGETQYF. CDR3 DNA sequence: TGTGCCAGCAGCTTGATATCCAGGGTCGGAGAGACCCAGTACTTC.

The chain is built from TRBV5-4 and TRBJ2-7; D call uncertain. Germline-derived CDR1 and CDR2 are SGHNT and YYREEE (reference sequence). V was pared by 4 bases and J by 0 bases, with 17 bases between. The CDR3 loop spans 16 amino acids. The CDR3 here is CASSDARLKTSYEQYF. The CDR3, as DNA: TGTGCCAGCAGCGACGCCCGACTCAAGACCTCCTACGAGCAGTACTTC.

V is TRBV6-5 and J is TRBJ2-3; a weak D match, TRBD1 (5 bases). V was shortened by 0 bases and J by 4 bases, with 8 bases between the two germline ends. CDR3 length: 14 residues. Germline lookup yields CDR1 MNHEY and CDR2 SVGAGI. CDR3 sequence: CASSYSQVPDTQYF. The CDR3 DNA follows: TGTGCCAGCAGTTACTCACAGGTTCCAGATACGCAGTATTTT.

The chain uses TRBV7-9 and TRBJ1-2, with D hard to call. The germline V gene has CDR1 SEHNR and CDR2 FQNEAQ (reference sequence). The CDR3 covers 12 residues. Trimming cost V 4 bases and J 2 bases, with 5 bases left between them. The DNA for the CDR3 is TGTGCCAGCAGCTATTCCAACTATGGCTACACCTTC. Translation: CASSYSNYGYTF.

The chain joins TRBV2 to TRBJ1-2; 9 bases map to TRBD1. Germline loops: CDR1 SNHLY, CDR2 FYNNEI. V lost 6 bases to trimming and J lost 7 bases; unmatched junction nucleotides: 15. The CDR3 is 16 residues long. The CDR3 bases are TGTGCCAGCAGGGAAACAGGGGGCCCCGGGTATGGTGGCTACACCTTC. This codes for CASRETGGPGYGGYTF.

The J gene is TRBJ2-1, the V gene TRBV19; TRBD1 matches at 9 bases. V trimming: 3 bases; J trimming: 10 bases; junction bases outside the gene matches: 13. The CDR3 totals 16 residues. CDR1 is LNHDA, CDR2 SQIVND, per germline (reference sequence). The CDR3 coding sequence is TGTGCCAGTAGTATTTTGCCGGGACAGGGCATAAGCGAGCAGTTCTTC. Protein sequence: CASSILPGQGISEQFF.

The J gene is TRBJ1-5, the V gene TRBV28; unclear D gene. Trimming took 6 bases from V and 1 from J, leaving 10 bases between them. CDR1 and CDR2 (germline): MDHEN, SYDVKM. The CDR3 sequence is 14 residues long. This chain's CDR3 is CASSAPLSNQPQHF. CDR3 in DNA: TGTGCCAGCAGCGCCCCTTTGAGCAATCAGCCCCAGCATTTT.

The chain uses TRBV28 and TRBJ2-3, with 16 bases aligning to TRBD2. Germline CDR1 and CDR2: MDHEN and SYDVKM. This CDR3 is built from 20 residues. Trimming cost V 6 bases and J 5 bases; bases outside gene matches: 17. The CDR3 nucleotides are TGTGCCAGCAGGCCCACCTACGGGACTAGCGGGAGGGCCGGGGTAGATACGCAGTATTTT. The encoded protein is CASRPTYGTSGRAGVDTQYF.

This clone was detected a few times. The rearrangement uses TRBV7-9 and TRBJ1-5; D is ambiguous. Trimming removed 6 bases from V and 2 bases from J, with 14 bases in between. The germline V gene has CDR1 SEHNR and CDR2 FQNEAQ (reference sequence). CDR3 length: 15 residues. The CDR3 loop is CASSHTRAGNQPQHF. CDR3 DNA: TGTGCCAGCAGTCATACAAGGGCAGGCAATCAGCCCCAGCATTTT.

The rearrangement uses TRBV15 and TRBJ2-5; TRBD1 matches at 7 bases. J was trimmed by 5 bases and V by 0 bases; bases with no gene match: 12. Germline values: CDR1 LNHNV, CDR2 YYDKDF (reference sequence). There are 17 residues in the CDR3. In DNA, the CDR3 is TGTGCCACCAGCAGAGATTGGAAACAGGGGAAATGGGAGACCCAGTACTTC. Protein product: CATSRDWKQGKWETQYF.

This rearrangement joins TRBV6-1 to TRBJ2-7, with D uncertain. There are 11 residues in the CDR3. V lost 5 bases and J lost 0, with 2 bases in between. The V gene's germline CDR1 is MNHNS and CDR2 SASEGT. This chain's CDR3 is CASSISYEQYF. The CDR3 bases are TGTGCCAGCAGTATCTCCTACGAGCAGTACTTC.

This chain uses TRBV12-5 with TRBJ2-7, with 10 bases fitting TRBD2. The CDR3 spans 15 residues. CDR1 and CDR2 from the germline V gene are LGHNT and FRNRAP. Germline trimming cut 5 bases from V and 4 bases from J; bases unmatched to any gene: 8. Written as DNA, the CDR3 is TGTGCTAGTGGTCCCTCGAGCGGGAGGGGATACGAGCAGTACTTC. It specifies CASGPSSGRGYEQYF.